These T cell receptor beta chains were read from a single sample in a study of blood T cell repertoires in COVID-19. Only in-frame clones appear in the TCRdb table, and some are missing; sequencing was by immunoSEQ multiplex PCR. The sample has approximately 410,000 clones; 86% are singletons. Sequencing was done on a sample of peripheral blood. The receptors stem from a woman aged 25-40 years with active or convalescent COVID-19. CDR3s include the opening cysteine and the closing phenylalanine or tryptophan. Each record gives: V gene, J gene, clone size, CDR3 length, D gene, CDR3 protein, CDR3 DNA. A D gene is named only where the DNA matches it firmly. The size entry is marked missing in some rows and otherwise reads once, few, many or a size class.

>TRBV19|TRBJ2-1|-|19|TRBD1
CASSIGTGGIKTYYNEQFF
TGTGCCAGTAGTATTGGGACAGGGGGAATTAAAACCTATTACAATGAGCAGTTCTTC
>TRBV2|TRBJ1-6|once|17|-
CASRDSAVSSYNSPLHF
TGTGCCAGCAGAGACAGCGCGGTGAGCTCCTATAATTCACCCCTCCACTTT
>TRBV5-6|TRBJ1-2|-|12|-
CASSLRADGYTF
TGTGCCAGCAGCTTAAGAGCTGATGGCTACACCTTC
>TRBV5-1|TRBJ2-1|-|16|TRBD2
CASRELTSATDNEQFF
TGCGCCAGCAGGGAGCTGACTAGCGCAACCGACAATGAGCAGTTCTTC
>TRBV19|TRBJ2-1|-|14|-
CASSIASHYNEQFF
TGTGCCAGTAGTATAGCTAGTCATTACAATGAGCAGTTCTTC
>TRBV6-1|TRBJ1-5|-|16|-
CASSETHTERIQPQHF
TGTGCCAGCAGTGAGACACACACTGAGAGAATTCAGCCCCAGCATTTT
>TRBV18|TRBJ1-1|-|15|-
CASSPSGTLNTEAFF
TGTGCCAGCTCACCCTCCGGGACACTGAACACTGAAGCTTTCTTT
>TRBV19|TRBJ1-1|-|13|-
CASIGQLNTEAFF
TGTGCCAGTATTGGACAGCTGAACACTGAAGCTTTCTTT
>TRBV15|TRBJ2-1|-|15|-
CATRPQPRLADEQFF
TGTGCCACCCGTCCCCAACCAAGACTGGCGGATGAGCAGTTCTTC
>TRBV7-2|TRBJ2-1|-|16|TRBD2
CASSLTSGGFYNEQFF
TGTGCCAGCAGCTTGACTAGCGGGGGGTTCTACAATGAGCAGTTCTTC
>TRBV3-1/TRBV3-2|TRBJ2-3|-|15|TRBD2
CASSQASGKTDTQYF
TGTGCCAGCAGCCAAGCCAGCGGGAAGACAGATACGCAGTATTTT
>TRBV13|TRBJ1-1|-|13|-
CASSLRQPPEAFF
TGTGCCAGCAGCTTACGACAGCCTCCGGAGGCTTTCTTT
>TRBV3-1/TRBV3-2|TRBJ2-7|-|14|-
CASSQAGLSYEQYF
TGTGCCAGCAGCCAAGCGGGACTCTCCTACGAGCAGTACTTC
>TRBV6-6|TRBJ1-5|-|15|TRBD1
CASSSLTGDSQPQHF
TGTGCCAGCAGTTCCTTGACAGGGGATAGTCAGCCCCAGCATTTT
>TRBV6-5|TRBJ2-7|-|14|TRBD1
CASSFWTGSYEQYF
TGTGCCAGCAGTTTTTGGACAGGATCCTACGAGCAGTACTTC
>TRBV18|TRBJ1-1|-|15|TRBD1
CASSPPPGGNTEAFF
TGTGCCAGCTCACCCCCGCCAGGGGGGAACACTGAAGCTTTCTTT
>TRBV5-4|TRBJ2-7|few|14|-
CASSLGDRSYEQYF
TGTGCCAGCAGCTTGGGAGATCGGTCCTACGAGCAGTACTTC
>TRBV3-1/TRBV3-2|TRBJ2-7|-|14|TRBD2
CASSQSSGIYEQYF
TGTGCCAGCAGCCAGTCTAGCGGGATCTACGAGCAGTACTTC
>TRBV5-4|TRBJ2-5|once|14|-
CASSRGLGGETQYF
TGTGCCAGCAGCCGCGGACTAGGGGGTGAGACCCAGTACTTC
>TRBV7-9|TRBJ1-3|-|12|-
CASSLGENTIYF
TGTGCCAGCAGCTTAGGAGAAAACACCATATATTTT
>TRBV27|TRBJ1-2|-|14|TRBD1
CASRASGTGVGYTF
TGTGCCAGCAGGGCATCCGGGACAGGGGTCGGCTACACCTTC
>TRBV18|TRBJ1-4|once|15|-
CASSPAGTPNEKLFF
TGTGCCAGCTCACCCGCCGGGACACCCAATGAAAAACTGTTTTTT
>TRBV6-6|TRBJ2-1|-|14|TRBD1
CASSYGQGTNEQFF
TGTGCCAGCAGTTACGGACAGGGGACCAATGAGCAGTTCTTC
>TRBV5-8|TRBJ2-3|few|13|TRBD2
CASSLWREDTQYF
TGTGCCAGCAGCTTGTGGCGGGAGGATACGCAGTATTTT
>TRBV10-3|TRBJ2-5|-|15|TRBD1
CAISGTGSGQETQYF
TGTGCCATCAGTGGGACAGGGAGTGGACAAGAGACCCAGTACTTC
>TRBV24-1|TRBJ2-2|-|15|-
CATSDSRTNTGELFF
TGTGCCACCAGTGATTCCCGTACGAACACCGGGGAGCTGTTTTTT
>TRBV18|TRBJ2-5|-|13|TRBD1
CASSRGQEETQYF
TGTGCCAGCTCCCGGGGACAGGAAGAGACCCAGTACTTC
>TRBV18|TRBJ2-7|-|15|-
CASSPAQGKINEQYF
TGTGCCAGCTCACCAGCCCAGGGGAAGATCAACGAGCAGTACTTC
>TRBV5-8|TRBJ1-1|-|13|-
CASSPWEATEAFF
TGTGCCAGCAGCCCCTGGGAGGCCACTGAAGCTTTCTTT
>TRBV27|TRBJ2-3|-|15|-
CASSFLALSTDTQYF
TGTGCCAGCAGTTTTCTAGCGCTAAGCACAGATACGCAGTATTTT
>TRBV7-9|TRBJ1-2|-|14|TRBD1
CASSPGLDRDGYTF
TGTGCCAGCAGCCCAGGACTGGACAGGGATGGCTACACCTTC
>TRBV10-3|TRBJ1-3|-|13|-
CATQDDSGNTIYF
TGTGCCACGCAGGATGACTCTGGAAACACCATATATTTT
>TRBV7-9|TRBJ1-1|-|17|TRBD1
CASSLVGQGAMDTEAFF
TGTGCCAGCAGCTTAGTTGGACAGGGGGCAATGGACACTGAAGCTTTCTTT
>TRBV12-3/TRBV12-4|TRBJ1-5|-|13|-
CASSLAQAQPQHF
TGTGCCAGCAGTTTAGCGCAGGCCCAGCCCCAGCATTTT
>TRBV25-1|TRBJ1-2|-|15|TRBD1
CASRNSGTGKYGYTF
TGTGCCAGCAGAAACTCCGGGACAGGGAAATATGGCTACACCTTC
>TRBV10-3|TRBJ2-3|-|15|-
CAISGTGIGADTQYF
TGTGCCATCAGTGGGACCGGGATTGGGGCAGATACGCAGTATTTT
>TRBV5-5|TRBJ2-1|-|18|TRBD2
CASSLISGGPFGYNEQFF
TGTGCCAGCAGCTTGATAAGCGGGGGCCCATTTGGGTACAATGAGCAGTTCTTC
>TRBV5-1|TRBJ2-1|-|15|-
CASSSIESSYNEQFF
TGCGCCAGCAGCTCCATAGAGAGCTCCTACAATGAGCAGTTCTTC
>TRBV5-5|TRBJ2-6|-|17|-
CASSLIWGPMGANVLTF
TGTGCCAGCAGCTTAATCTGGGGCCCCATGGGGGCCAACGTCCTGACTTTC
>TRBV10-3|TRBJ1-1|-|16|-
CAISDPAGKVGTEAFF
TGTGCCATCAGTGACCCCGCAGGGAAGGTTGGCACTGAAGCTTTCTTT
>TRBV30|TRBJ2-7|once|14|TRBD2
CAWSVGSGRDEQYF
TGTGCCTGGAGTGTAGGAAGCGGGAGGGACGAGCAGTACTTC
>TRBV14|TRBJ1-5|once|20|-
CASSQDWGVRIWGVGQPQHF
TGTGCCAGCAGCCAAGATTGGGGGGTTCGCATATGGGGAGTCGGTCAGCCCCAGCATTTT
>TRBV9|TRBJ1-2|-|16|TRBD1
CASSVEEGARSYGYTF
TGTGCCAGCAGCGTAGAGGAGGGGGCACGTAGCTATGGCTACACCTTC
>TRBV7-8|TRBJ1-5|once|17|-
CASSLVAGLTSNQPQHF
TGTGCCAGCAGCTTAGTTGCGGGGTTAACGAGCAATCAGCCCCAGCATTTT
>TRBV6-5|TRBJ1-1|few|13|-
CASSPEVGTEAFF
TGTGCCAGCAGCCCCGAGGTCGGCACTGAAGCTTTCTTT
>TRBV4-1|TRBJ1-5|-|15|TRBD1
CASSFDRASNQPQHF
TGCGCCAGCAGTTTCGACAGGGCGAGCAATCAGCCCCAGCATTTT
>TRBV2|TRBJ1-5|-|14|-
CASSVTTDNQPQHF
TGTGCCAGCAGTGTGACAACCGATAATCAGCCCCAGCATTTT
>TRBV20-1|TRBJ2-3|-|15|TRBD2
CSASNPSGRAGTQYF
TGCAGTGCTAGTAATCCTAGCGGGAGGGCCGGTACGCAGTATTTT
>TRBV4-2|TRBJ1-3|-|15|-
CASSQEASSGNTIYF
TGTGCCAGCAGCCAAGAGGCAAGCTCTGGAAACACCATATATTTT
>TRBV10-3|TRBJ1-2|-|13|-
CAISEGQNYGYTF
TGTGCCATCAGTGAGGGACAGAACTATGGCTACACCTTC
>TRBV2|TRBJ2-1|-|15|TRBD2
CASGRLAGDSDEQFF
TGTGCCAGCGGAAGACTAGCGGGGGATAGCGATGAGCAGTTCTTC
>TRBV10-3|TRBJ2-3|-|17|TRBD2
CAISESLGEGGTDTQYF
TGTGCCATCAGTGAGTCGCTTGGGGAGGGAGGCACAGATACGCAGTATTTT
>TRBV10-3|TRBJ1-4|few|14|-
CAIKAGGADEKLFF
TGTGCCATCAAAGCCGGTGGGGCTGATGAAAAACTGTTTTTT